These 17 T cell receptor beta chains came from one sample sequenced in a study of blood T cells in healthy people across ages. Primed by a sample-barcoded 5' primer and a J-beta primer mix, a second PCR proceeded for roughly 6 to 12 cycles. TCRdb called the 5' RACE reads again in MiXCR, with one record for every CDR3 protein. The table has around 940,000 distinct CDR3 sequences, 51% seen once. The sequenced sample was blood. These TCRs come from a woman aged 60-75 years in good health.

The CDR3 DNA reads TGTGCCAGTAGTATAGGAGGACAGAACTATGGCTACACCTTC. As protein: CASSIGGQNYGYTF. The V and J genes are TRBV19 and TRBJ1-2; D may be TRBD1 (6 bases). V lost 1 base and J 2 bases, leaving 8 bases between the germline ends. CDR1 and CDR2 from the germline V gene are LNHDA and SQIVND (reference sequence). The CDR3 loop spans 14 amino acids.

V and J are TRBV6-5 and TRBJ1-1, with D possibly being TRBD1 (5 bases). Trimming shortened V by 6 bases and J by 9 bases, and 11 bases separated the two germline ends. This CDR3 is 11 amino acids long. Germline-derived CDR1 and CDR2 are MNHEY and SVGAGI. The CDR3 DNA sequence: TGTGCCAGCAGAGACAGTCAGAAAGCTTTCTTT. It translates to CASRDSQKAFF.

The chain recombines TRBV27 with TRBJ2-4; 8 bases map to TRBD2. The end of the DNA fits TRBJ2-5 better, so the J call may be wrong. The CDR3 runs 15 residues. Per the germline V gene, CDR1 is MNHEY and CDR2 is SMNVEV (reference sequence). The CDR3 DNA follows: TGTGCCAGCAGTTCGAAGCGGGAGAGTCCAGAGACCCAGTACTTC. Its protein is CASSSKRESPETQYF.

This clonotype occurred a few times. The V call is TRBV12-5, the J call TRBJ2-3, with no clear D. The length of the CDR3 is 13 residues. V lost 4 bases to trimming and J lost 7 bases, with 12 bases between them. The germline gives CDR1 LGHNT, CDR2 FRNRAP. The chain's CDR3 is CASGSPPLNTQYF. The CDR3 region has the DNA TGTGCTAGTGGTTCCCCTCCTCTGAATACGCAGTATTTT.

This clonotype turned up a few times. The rearrangement joins TRBV15 to TRBJ2-1; D is perhaps TRBD2 (7 bases). From germline, CDR1 is LNHNV and CDR2 YYDKDF (reference sequence). Trimming cost V 3 bases and J 6 bases, with 15 bases left between them. The CDR3 length is 15 residues. This CDR3 is CATSSGQPGGNEQFF. Written as DNA, the CDR3 is TGTGCCACCAGCAGCGGACAGCCGGGGGGCAATGAGCAGTTCTTC.

This sequence joins TRBV3-1 and TRBJ2-5; D gene uncertain. Looked up from germline, CDR1 is LGHDT and CDR2 is YNNKEL (reference sequence). This CDR3 region has 13 residues. Trimming pared 3 bases from V and 5 bases from J, leaving 10 bases between. The CDR3 region is CASSHSLVETQYF. In DNA, the CDR3 is TGTGCCAGCAGCCACAGTCTAGTGGAGACCCAGTACTTC.

V is TRBV2 and J is TRBJ2-7; 8 bases agree with TRBD1. This CDR3 contains 16 residues. CDR1 and CDR2 from the germline V gene are SNHLY and FYNNEI. J was trimmed by 0 bases and V by 4 bases; bases with no gene match: 8. The DNA for the CDR3 is TGTGCCAGCAGTGTACGGGACAGGCTTGCCTCCTACGAGCAGTACTTC. It encodes CASSVRDRLASYEQYF.

This chain joins TRBV20-1 and TRBJ2-5, with 13 bases lining up with TRBD2. CDR3 length: 15 residues. V lost 6 bases and J lost 5; bases outside the gene matches: 9. Germline V gene sequence: CDR1 DFQATT, CDR2 SNEGSKA (reference sequence). The CDR3 sequence is CSARTSGRQVETQYF. CDR3 DNA: TGCAGTGCGCGGACTAGCGGGAGACAAGTTGAGACCCAGTACTTC.

This clonotype was seen only a few times. This rearrangement joins TRBV20-1 to TRBJ2-7, with 12 bases lining up with TRBD2. Germline loops: CDR1 DFQATT, CDR2 SNEGSKA (reference sequence). The CDR3 contains 16 residues. With V trimmed by 2 bases and J by 4 bases, 9 bases remained unmatched. CDR3 nucleotides: TGCAGTGCTAGATCGGGGACTAGCGGGTCAGCTTACGAGCAGTACTTC. Amino acids: CSARSGTSGSAYEQYF.

As to this clonotype: A junction end diverges from the germline sequence, so it may reflect a read error. The V and J genes are TRBV20-1 and TRBJ1-5, with a tentative D call TRBD1 (6 bases). From germline, CDR1 is DFQATT and CDR2 SNEGSKA (reference sequence). The CDR3 spans 13 residues. CDR3 DNA: TGCAGCGCTAGAGTTTTGGGGGCTCAGCCCCAGCATTTT. Translated: CSARVLGAQPQHF.

This clonotype occurred once. This chain joins TRBV28 and TRBJ2-1, with TRBD1 identical over 9 bases. J lost 8 bases, V lost 5 bases, and 13 bases had no gene match. The CDR3 consists of 16 residues. Germline V gene sequence: CDR1 MDHEN, CDR2 SYDVKM. The CDR3 spells CASSLPSGTGLYEQFF. The CDR3, as DNA: TGTGCCAGCAGTCTCCCGTCCGGGACAGGGCTGTATGAGCAGTTCTTC.

This clonotype has a handful of counts. The V call is TRBV20-1, the J call TRBJ2-7; 9 bases agree with TRBD2. This CDR3 is 14 amino acids long. The germline CDR1 and CDR2 sequences are DFQATT and SNEGSKA (reference sequence). With 3 bases clipped from V and 10 bases from J, the junction kept 13 bases outside the gene matches. The CDR3 sequence: CSARSREGRGEQYF. Written as DNA, the CDR3 is TGCAGTGCTAGGTCGCGGGAGGGCCGAGGTGAACAGTACTTC.

This clonotype was found a few times. The rearrangement joins TRBV29-1 to TRBJ2-5, with 14 bases lining up with TRBD2. V lost 6 bases and J lost 11; bases outside the gene matches: 14. This CDR3 has 15 residues. The germline CDR1 and CDR2 sequences are SQVTM and ANQGSEA. CDR3 nucleotide sequence: TGCAGCGTCAATCGACTAGCGGGAGGGCCGGGTGAGCAGTACTTC. It translates to CSVNRLAGGPGEQYF.

There are a few counts of this clonotype. The chain uses TRBV12-3 or TRBV12-4 and TRBJ2-7; TRBD1 might be the D (6 bases). CDR3 length: 13 amino acids. Trimming stripped 3 bases from V and 5 bases from J, with 11 bases between. The CDR3 DNA is TGTGCCAGCAGTTTTTTTGGGGGCGACGAGCAGTACTTC. This sequence encodes CASSFFGGDEQYF.

This chain connects TRBV20-1 to TRBJ2-7; D is possibly TRBD2 (5 bases). In germline, CDR1 is DFQATT, CDR2 SNEGSKA (reference sequence). V shed 0 bases and J shed 4 bases, with 10 bases lying between them. The CDR3 extends over 13 amino acids. CDR3: CSARDDYKYEQYF. Written as DNA, the CDR3 is TGCAGTGCTAGAGATGACTATAAGTACGAGCAGTACTTC.

The rearrangement joins TRBV7-2 to TRBJ2-3, with TRBD2 identical over 7 bases. Germline V gives CDR1 SGHTA, CDR2 FQGNSA. With V trimmed by 3 bases and J by 1 base, 13 bases remained unmatched. The CDR3 sequence is 18 residues long. The CDR3 loop reads CASSFYSGPSRGTDTQYF. The CDR3 DNA reads TGTGCCAGCAGCTTCTATAGCGGGCCCTCGCGGGGCACAGATACGCAGTATTTT.

This clonotype was seen more than once but under ten times. The chain carries TRBV9 and TRBJ2-2; D is unclear. The V gene's germline CDR1 is SGDLS and CDR2 YYNGEE. This CDR3 contains 13 residues. The ends were cut back, 5 bases at V and 0 bases at J, with 5 bases in the middle. The CDR3 sequence: CASRGTNTGELFF. CDR3 DNA sequence: TGTGCCAGCAGGGGGACGAACACCGGGGAGCTGTTTTTT. Full variable domain (rest looked up from reference TRBV9 and TRBJ2-2): DSGVTQTPKHLITATGQRVTLRCSPRSGDLSVYWYQQSLDQGLQFLIQYYNGEERAKGNILERFSAQQFPDLHSELNLSSLELGDSALYFCASRGTNTGELFFGEGSRLTVL.